This T cell receptor (beta chain) is drawn from a study of Graves' ophthalmopathy and Graves' hyperthyroidism listed by TCRdb under 2018. Study-level background: Hyperthyroidism was defined as stable when no progression to ophthalmopathy occurred within 18 months of follow-up. Following sampling, methimazole starting at 30 mg daily was administered to hyperthyroidism patients, and high-dose intravenous methylprednisolone was administered to ophthalmopathy patients. In total, 135 blood samples were TCR-sequenced: approximately 40 ophthalmopathy, approximately 75 hyperthyroidism and some 17 hyperthyroidism-to-ophthalmopathy patients. To tell Graves' ophthalmopathy apart from Graves' hyperthyroidism, and to predict which patients would progress to ophthalmopathy, the study relied on TCR beta repertoire signatures. To explore V-J signatures that separate ophthalmopathy from hyperthyroidism, a discovery set of approximately 100 patients was enrolled, consisting of 43 with ophthalmopathy and roughly 57 with stable hyperthyroidism. For independent validation, a separate cohort was made up of 18 hyperthyroidism patients plus 17 patients who later progressed from hyperthyroidism to ophthalmopathy. In more than five hyperthyroidism patients, the T-cell repertoires found in thyroid tissue were compared with those found in blood. Summary of the overall study and its limitations: In cross-validation, the 13-signature model distinguished ophthalmopathy from stable hyperthyroidism with around 90% sensitivity and about 81% specificity, while in the test set the corresponding values were about 79% and 69%. No statistical method was used to predetermine the sample size, and group allocation was not hidden from the investigators. Most expanded thyroid clonotypes with a frequency above 0.001 also appeared in blood, which suggests that blood repertoires may reflect the immune response in the thyroid. In validation, the model predicted ophthalmopathy progression with about 70% sensitivity and about 73% specificity; 12 predicted patients were CT-confirmed with GO in a median of 6.5 months.

As concerns this clonotype: Its antigen is unknown. No base quality information exists; no much larger clone differs at one position.

The hyperthyroidism patients were 18 to 65 years old and newly diagnosed, with a disease duration of less than 2 months. Anyone with other autoimmune diseases, uncontrolled infections, pregnancy or lactation was excluded from the study. Clinical symptoms, serum thyroxine, TRAb, thyroid ultrasound and orbital computed tomography were used for diagnosis. Total RNA was extracted using Trizol reagent, and RNA quality was checked on an Agilent 2100 Bioanalyzer. TCR beta CDR3 regions were amplified from RNA transcripts for repertoire sequencing. HTBI primers and the Qiagen OneStep RT-PCR kit were used in a first-round RT-PCR, which was followed by a second-round multiplex PCR, size selection and purification. The libraries underwent paired-end sequencing with 100 bp reads on an Illumina HiSeq2000. The study's own analysis went as follows. SOAPnuke was used to process the reads, removing any read that contained adapters or uncalled bases, had a mean Phred below 15, or lacked an exact match to the constant primer or identifier. COPE v1.2.5 was used to merge the high-quality paired reads. Clonotypes were defined as unique nucleotide sequences and were aligned to IMGT TRB V, D and J references using MiTCR v1.1. Analysis was restricted to V-J combinations with a frequency above 0.0001, which covered approximately 99% of repertoires. For each V-J combination, a TCR clonal expansion and chaos score was defined as the ratio of F50 clonal expansion to chaos observed in the TCRdist matrix. Welch's t-statistics and random forest were used to reduce the features to about 12 V-J combinations, which were then used as input to a naive Bayes classifier. The Morisita-Horn index was used to measure how similar the thyroid and blood repertoires were. TCRdb applied fastp at Q25 and MiXCR to the public reads, then kept only in-frame beta chains. Records with the same CDR3 protein are collapsed into one entry carrying the most frequent genes and DNA. TCRdb, not the authors, supplied the V and J calls. Present in this sample are 900,000 to 1,200,000 distinct CDR3 sequences, about 40% of which were seen just once. Approximately 10% of the sample belongs to the ten largest clones.

CDR1 MGHDK and CDR2 SYGVNS are derived from the germline V gene. Taken from cysteine to phenylalanine, the CDR3 has 16 residues. The entry retains the CDR3 DNA only, 48 bases that are in frame from base 1. Germline trimming amounts to 6 bases on V and 6 bases on J, with 16 as the count of junction bases outside the gene matches. This TCR was recovered from an adult man with Graves' hyperthyroidism. Recombination joined TRBV25-1 with TRBJ2-7; 8 central bases correspond to TRBD1. Specimen: peripheral blood or thyroid tissue (not recorded which). The CDR3 loop reads CASSLGRGQGASEQYF. The nucleotide sequence is given as TGTGCCAGCAGCTTAGGTAGGGGTCAGGGGGCTTCCGAGCAGTACTTC.